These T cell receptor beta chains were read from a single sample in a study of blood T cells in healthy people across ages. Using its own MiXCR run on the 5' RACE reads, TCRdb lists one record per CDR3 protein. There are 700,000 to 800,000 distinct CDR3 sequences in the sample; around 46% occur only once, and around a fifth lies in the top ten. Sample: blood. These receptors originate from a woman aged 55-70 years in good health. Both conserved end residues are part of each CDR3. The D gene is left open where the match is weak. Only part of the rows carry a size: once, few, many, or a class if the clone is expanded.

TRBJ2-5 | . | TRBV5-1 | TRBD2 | TGCGCCAGCAGCTTGAGCGGGGGGTTCCAAGGGACCCAGTACTTC | CASSLSGGFQGTQYF
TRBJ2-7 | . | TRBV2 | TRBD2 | TGTGCCATCGGACTAGCGGGAGGCCTCAACGAGCAGTACTTC | CAIGLAGGLNEQYF
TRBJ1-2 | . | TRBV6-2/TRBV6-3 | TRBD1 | TGTGCCAGCAGTTACTCGAGGACAGGGGGGACCTATGGCTACACCTTC | CASSYSRTGGTYGYTF
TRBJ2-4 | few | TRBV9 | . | TGTGCCAGCAGCGCAGAAAACATTCAGTACTTC | CASSAENIQYF
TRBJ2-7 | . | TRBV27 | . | TGTGCCAGCACCCCCTACGTGGGGTCCTACGAGCAGTACTTC | CASTPYVGSYEQYF
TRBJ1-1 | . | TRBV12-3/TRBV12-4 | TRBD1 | TGTGCCAGCAGTTTTCCAAGCGACAGGGTCGCTGAAGCTTTCTTT | CASSFPSDRVAEAFF
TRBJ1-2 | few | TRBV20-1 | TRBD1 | TGCAGTGCTTGGGACAGTCTTAACTATGGCTACACCTTC | CSAWDSLNYGYTF
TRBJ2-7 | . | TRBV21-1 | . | TGTGCCAGCAGCCAGAGGGACTTCTACTTACCCTACGAGCAGTACTTC | CASSQRDFYLPYEQYF
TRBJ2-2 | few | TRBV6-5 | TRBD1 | TGTGCCAGCAGTTACTCGTGGGACAGCGGCACCGGGGAGCTGTTTTTT | CASSYSWDSGTGELFF
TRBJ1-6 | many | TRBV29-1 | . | TGCAGCGTTGAGACCGCCCGGAATTCACCCCTCCACTTT | CSVETARNSPLHF
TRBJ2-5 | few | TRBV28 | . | TGTGCCAGCAGCCCCGGAAGTGTTTCAGAGACCCAGTACTTC | CASSPGSVSETQYF
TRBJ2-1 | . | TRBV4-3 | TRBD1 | TGCGCCAGCAGCCAAGGACCGGGACAGGGGGAAGATGAGCGGTACTTC | CASSQGPGQGEDERYF
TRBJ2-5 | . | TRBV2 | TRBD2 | TGTGCCAGCAGTGAAGTGGATCTAGCGGGATTGCCCTTGGGAGAGACCCAGTACTTC | CASSEVDLAGLPLGETQYF
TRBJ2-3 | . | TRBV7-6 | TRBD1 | TGTGCCAGCAGCCCCCGGACAGGGAACACAGATACGCAGTATTTT | CASSPRTGNTDTQYF
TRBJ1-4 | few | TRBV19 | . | TGTGCCAGTAGTCTTCAAGGATGGGAAAAACTGTTTTTT | CASSLQGWEKLFF
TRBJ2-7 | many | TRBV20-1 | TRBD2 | TGCAGTGCTCACGGACTAGCGGTAACCTACGAGCAGTACTTC | CSAHGLAVTYEQYF
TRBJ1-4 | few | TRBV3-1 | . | TGTGCCAGCAGCCAAGATCTAACGGCGCTGAGGAAACTGTTTTTT | CASSQDLTALRKLFF
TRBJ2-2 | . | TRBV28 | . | TGTGCCAGCAGTTTATTGGGCTGCTTAGGGGAGCTGTTTTTT | CASSLLGCLGELFF
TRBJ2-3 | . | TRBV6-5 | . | TGTGCCAGCAGCCAAGGGCCCTTTAATACGCAGTATTTT | CASSQGPFNTQYF
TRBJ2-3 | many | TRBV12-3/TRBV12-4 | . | TGTGCCAGCAGTCTGGGACCCGAAACAGATACGCAGTATTTT | CASSLGPETDTQYF
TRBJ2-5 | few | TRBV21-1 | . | TGTGCCAGCAGCAAGTCAAGGGGGCAAGAGACCCAGTACTTC | CASSKSRGQETQYF
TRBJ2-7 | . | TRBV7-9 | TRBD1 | TGTGCCAGCAGAGGGGACAGGGACGAGCAGTACTTC | CASRGDRDEQYF
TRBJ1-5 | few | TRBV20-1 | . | TGCAGTGCGGCCCGCGCGGGTAGCAATCAGCCCCAGCATTTT | CSAARAGSNQPQHF
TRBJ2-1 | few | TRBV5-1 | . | TGCGCCAGCAGCTTGGCCCAGTTTAGCTCCTACAATGAGCAGTTCTTC | CASSLAQFSSYNEQFF
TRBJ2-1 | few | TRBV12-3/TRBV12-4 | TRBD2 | TGTGCCAGCAGTCCCAGACTAGCGGGAGCGAAAAATGAGCAGTTCTTC | CASSPRLAGAKNEQFF
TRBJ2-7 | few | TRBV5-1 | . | TGCGCCAGCAGAATTTTAGGCGAGCAGTACTTC | CASRILGEQYF
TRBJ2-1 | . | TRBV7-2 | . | TGTGCCAGCAGCTTACCGGACAATGAGCAGTTCTTC | CASSLPDNEQFF
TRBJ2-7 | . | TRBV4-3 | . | TGCGCCAGCAGCCAAGATGTGAGGATCTACGAGCAGTACTTC | CASSQDVRIYEQYF
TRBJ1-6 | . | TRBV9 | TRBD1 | TGTGCCAGCAGCCCAGGACAGGGAGAGGGATCACCCCTCCACTTT | CASSPGQGEGSPLHF
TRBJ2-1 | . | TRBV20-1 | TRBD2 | TGCAGTGTTAGGGGACTAGCGGTCTACAATGAGCAGTTCTTC | CSVRGLAVYNEQFF
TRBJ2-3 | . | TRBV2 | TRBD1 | TGTGCCAGCCAAATCGGGACAGGGAGCACAGATACGCAGTATTTT | CASQIGTGSTDTQYF
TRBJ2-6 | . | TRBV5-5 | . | TGTGCCAGCAGCTTGGGGCGCTCTGGGGCCAACGTCCTGACTTTC | CASSLGRSGANVLTF
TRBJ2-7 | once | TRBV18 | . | TGTGCCAGCTCACCAGCGTTAGCTACCAACGAGCAGTACTTC | CASSPALATNEQYF
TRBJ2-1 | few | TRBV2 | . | TGTGCCAGCAGATCCAACAGTGATCACAATGAGCAGTTCTTC | CASRSNSDHNEQFF
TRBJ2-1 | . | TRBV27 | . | TGTGCCAGCAGTCCATCCTGGCAGGGGTATGAGCAGTTCTTC | CASSPSWQGYEQFF
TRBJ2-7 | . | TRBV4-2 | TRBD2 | TGTGCCAGCAGCGGACTAGCGGATACCTACGAGCAGTACTTC | CASSGLADTYEQYF
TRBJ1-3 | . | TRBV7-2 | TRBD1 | TGTGCCAGCAGCTTGGGGGACAGTTGGAACACCATATATTTT | CASSLGDSWNTIYF
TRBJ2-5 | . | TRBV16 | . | TGTGCCAGCAGCCTCTGGCAGCGAGAGACCCAGTACTTC | CASSLWQRETQYF
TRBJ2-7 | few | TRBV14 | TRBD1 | TGTGCCAGCAGCCGAGCCAGGGACAGCTCCTACGAGCAGTACTTC | CASSRARDSSYEQYF
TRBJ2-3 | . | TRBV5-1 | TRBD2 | TGCGCCAGCAGCGGACTAGCGGGAGGGGTAGATACGCAGTATTTT | CASSGLAGGVDTQYF
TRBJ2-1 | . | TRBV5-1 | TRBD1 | TGCGCCAGCAGCTTGGCACGCAGGGGGTATGAGCAGTTCTTC | CASSLARRGYEQFF
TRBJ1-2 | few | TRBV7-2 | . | TGTGCCAGCAGCAAAGACCGGCGGGGGGTCCATGGCTACACCTTC | CASSKDRRGVHGYTF
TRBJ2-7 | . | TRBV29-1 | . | TGCAGCGTTGAAAAAAGGGTAGGTTCGGGGAGATCCTACGAGCAGTACTTC | CSVEKRVGSGRSYEQYF
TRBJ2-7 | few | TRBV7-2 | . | TGTGCCAGCAGTTACGAGGACGAGCAGTACTTC | CASSYEDEQYF
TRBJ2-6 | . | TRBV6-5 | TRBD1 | TGTGCCAGCAGTTATTCGAGGACAGGGCTCTCTGGGGCCAACGTCCTGACTTTC | CASSYSRTGLSGANVLTF
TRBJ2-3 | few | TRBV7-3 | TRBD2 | TGTGCCAGCAGCCTAACGTCGGGTAGCGGGAGATCAGATACGCAGTATTTT | CASSLTSGSGRSDTQYF
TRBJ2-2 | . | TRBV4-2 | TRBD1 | TGTGCCAGCAGCCAGGGACAGGAGAACACCGGGGAGCTGTTTTTT | CASSQGQENTGELFF
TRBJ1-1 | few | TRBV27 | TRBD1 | TGTGCCAGCACACCTGGACAGGGGAGGACTGAAGCTTTCTTT | CASTPGQGRTEAFF
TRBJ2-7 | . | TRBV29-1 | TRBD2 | TGCAGCGTCGGGACTAGCGGGGGACAACACAATGAGCAGTACTTC | CSVGTSGGQHNEQYF
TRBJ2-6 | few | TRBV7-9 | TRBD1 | TGTGCCAGCAACGACAGGGGCTCTGGGGCCAACGTCCTGACTTTC | CASNDRGSGANVLTF
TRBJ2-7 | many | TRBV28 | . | TGTGCCAGCTGCGTCCGGACTTACGAGCAGTACTTC | CASCVRTYEQYF
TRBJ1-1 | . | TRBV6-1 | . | TGTGCCAGCAGTAATATGAACACTGAAGCTTTCTTT | CASSNMNTEAFF
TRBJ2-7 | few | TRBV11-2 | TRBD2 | TGTGCCAGCAGCTTGGGGACTAGAGAATACAATGAGCAGTACTTC | CASSLGTREYNEQYF
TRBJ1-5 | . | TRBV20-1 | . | TGCAGTGCTAGAATATCAGGGGTTAGCAATCAGCCCCAGCATTTT | CSARISGVSNQPQHF
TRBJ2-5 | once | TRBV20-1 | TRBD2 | TGCAGTGCTATATCTAGCGGGGGAACGGGGGAGACCCAGTACTTC | CSAISSGGTGETQYF
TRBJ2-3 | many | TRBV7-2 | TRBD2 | TGTGCCAGCAGCCCTAGCGGGAAGACAGATACGCAGTATTTT | CASSPSGKTDTQYF
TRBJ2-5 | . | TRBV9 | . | TGTGCCAGCAGCGTAGGGACACACCAAGAGACCCAGTACTTC | CASSVGTHQETQYF